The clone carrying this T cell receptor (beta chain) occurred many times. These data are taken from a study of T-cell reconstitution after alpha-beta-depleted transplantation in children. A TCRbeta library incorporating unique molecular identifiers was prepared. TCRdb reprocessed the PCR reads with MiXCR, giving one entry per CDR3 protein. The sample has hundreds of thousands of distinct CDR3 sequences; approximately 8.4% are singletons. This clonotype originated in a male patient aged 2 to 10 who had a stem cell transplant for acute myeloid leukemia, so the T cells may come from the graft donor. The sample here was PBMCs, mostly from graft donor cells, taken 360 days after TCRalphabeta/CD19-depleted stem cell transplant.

CDR3 bases: TGCAGCTCCAGGTGGGCAGGGAGGTCTGAAGCTTTCTTT. As protein: CSSRWAGRSEAFF. The chain is built from TRBV29-1 and TRBJ1-1; D perhaps matches TRBD1 (5 bases). V was pared by 8 bases and J by 6 bases, with 19 bases between. The CDR3 runs to 13 residues. Germline V gene data show CDR1 as SQVTM and CDR2 as ANQGSEA.